These 23 T cell receptor beta chains were sequenced from one sample in a study of T cell repertoires in cytomegalovirus infection. TCRdb passed the reads through MiXCR, listing each CDR3 protein once. The table lists 150,000 to 200,000 distinct CDR3 sequences, 8.5% to 10% of them singletons, with 4.6% in the top ten. The specimen sequenced was PBMCs. Receptors were obtained from a human donor in good health (CMV status not recorded). Some clones in this sample may be carry-over from other donors' samples.

In nucleotides, the CDR3 is TGTGCCAGCAGTCCGCGGGACAGGGCAAGTTCACCCCTCCACTTT. Protein sequence: CASSPRDRASSPLHF. The chain carries TRBV27 and TRBJ1-6; 9 positions match TRBD1. The CDR3 is made up of 15 amino acids. Germline V lookup: CDR1 MNHEY, CDR2 SMNVEV (reference sequence). With 5 bases clipped from V and 9 bases from J, the junction kept 8 bases outside the gene matches.

V gene TRBV6-2 or TRBV6-3 combines with J gene TRBJ1-5; D is undetermined. Trimming removed 3 bases at V and 3 bases at J, with 12 bases between. From germline, CDR1 is MNHEY and CDR2 SVGEGT. The CDR3 is 15 residues long. The CDR3 sequence: CASSYTAEANQPQHF. The CDR3 nucleotides read TGTGCCAGCAGTTATACAGCGGAGGCCAATCAGCCCCAGCATTTT.

This clonotype was recorded a few times. This chain joins TRBV19 and TRBJ1-5, with D tentatively TRBD1 (6 bases). V was clipped by 10 bases and J by 3 bases, with 10 bases between them. This CDR3 region has 12 residues. The V gene's germline CDR1 is LNHDA and CDR2 SQIVND (reference sequence). CDR3 region: CATGTLNQPQHF. The CDR3 coding sequence is TGTGCCACCGGGACACTCAATCAGCCCCAGCATTTT.

This clonotype was counted ten times or more. The V and J genes are TRBV7-9 and TRBJ1-1, with no clear D. Germline assignment: CDR1 SEHNR and CDR2 FQNEAQ (reference sequence). The V end lost 5 bases, the J end lost 2 bases, and 18 bases lay between the germline ends. There are 16 residues in the CDR3. CDR3 DNA: TGTGCCAGCAGCCCAGTGGACGGACGGACTAACACTGAAGCTTTCTTT. Amino acid sequence: CASSPVDGRTNTEAFF.

The chain couples TRBV24-1 to TRBJ2-1; 7 bases match TRBD1. Germline values: CDR1 KGHDR, CDR2 SFDVKD. The CDR3 is 17 residues long. V was pared by 2 bases and J by 3 bases, with 9 bases of the junction left unmatched. The DNA for the CDR3 is TGTGCCACCAGTGATTCCATCCGGGACAGATTCTACAATGAGCAGTTCTTC. This translates into CATSDSIRDRFYNEQFF.

A word on this clonotype: This may come from a read error, since a much larger clone is one base off. The missing conserved phenylalanine or tryptophan at the end of this CDR3 makes a read error likely. This rearrangement joins TRBV7-3 to TRBJ1-6; D is undetermined. Trimming took off 0 bases at V and 10 bases at J, with 10 bases between the two ends. This CDR3 has 14 amino acids. Germline assignment: CDR1 SGHTA and CDR2 FQGTGA. Here the CDR3 reads CASSLTFTGSPLHY. CDR3 coding DNA: TGTGCCAGCAGCTTAACGTTTACGGGGTCACCCCTCCACTAT.

This clonotype has a handful of counts. J is TRBJ1-4 and V is TRBV6-5; D might be TRBD1 (5 bases). This CDR3 spans 16 amino acids. The germline V and J ends were trimmed by 2 bases and 4 bases, with 14 bases remaining between them. Germline values: CDR1 MNHEY, CDR2 SVGAGI. CDR3 amino acids: CASSYERSGVNEKLFF. For the CDR3, the DNA is TGTGCCAGCAGTTACGAGCGTTCGGGGGTTAATGAAAAACTGTTTTTT.

V usage is TRBV20-1 and J usage is TRBJ1-5; D may be TRBD1 (5 bases). V was trimmed by 2 bases and J by 4 bases, leaving 12 bases between them. The CDR3 totals 14 residues. The germline CDR1 and CDR2 sequences are DFQATT and SNEGSKA (reference sequence). The CDR3 coding sequence is TGCAGTGCTAGAAGCGGGGCCGGGAATCAGCCCCAGCATTTT. Protein product: CSARSGAGNQPQHF.

This clonotype has a handful of counts. The chain employs TRBV28 and TRBJ1-1, with D tentatively TRBD1 (6 bases). The CDR3 length is 14 residues. The V end lost 5 bases, the J end lost 0 bases, and 10 bases lay between the germline ends. The germline CDR1 and CDR2 sequences are MDHEN and SYDVKM. Here the CDR3 DNA reads TGTGCCAGCAGTCAGGGGCTAATGAACACTGAAGCTTTCTTT. As protein: CASSQGLMNTEAFF.

This clonotype was recorded at least ten times. The V gene is TRBV6-6, the J gene TRBJ2-1; 9 positions agree with TRBD1. The V gene end was trimmed by 2 bases and the J gene end by 7 bases; junction bases not matched to a gene: 9. In germline, CDR1 is MNHNY, CDR2 SVGAGI (reference sequence). The CDR3 runs to 16 residues. Written as DNA, the CDR3 is TGTGCCAGCAGTTACCCGGGCGGGACAGGGAAAAATGAGCAGTTCTTC. Its protein product is CASSYPGGTGKNEQFF.

At least ten counts were recorded for this clonotype. The chain has TRBV7-2 and TRBJ1-2; D gene uncertain. Germline CDR1 is SGHTA and CDR2 is FQGNSA. The V gene lost 2 bases and the J gene lost 6 bases, with 10 bases spanning the gap. The CDR3 contains 13 residues. The CDR3 DNA follows: TGTGCCAGCAGCTTACAAGGGAGTGATGGCTACACCTTC. Residues: CASSLQGSDGYTF.

This clonotype was counted many times. The chain joins TRBV7-2 to TRBJ2-7, with 11 bases identical to TRBD1. The CDR3 has 13 residues. Germline values: CDR1 SGHTA, CDR2 FQGNSA. Trimming at V came to 1 base and at J to 8 bases, leaving 1 base not matched to a gene. In nucleotides, the CDR3 is TGTGCCAGCAGCTTAGGGACAGGGGGCCAGCAGTACTTC. This codes for CASSLGTGGQQYF.

This chain uses TRBV18 with TRBJ2-1; D gene unclear. There are 13 residues in the CDR3. Trimming removed 5 bases from V and 7 bases from J, with 12 bases in between. CDR1 and CDR2 from the germline V gene are KGHSH and LQKENI. The CDR3 loop reads CASSTLDVNEQFF. Here the CDR3 DNA reads TGTGCCAGCTCAACACTCGATGTGAATGAGCAGTTCTTC.

This clonotype was recorded many times. J is TRBJ2-7 and V is TRBV6-2 or TRBV6-3; TRBD2 aligns across 14 bases. Trimming at V came to 8 bases and at J to 9 bases, leaving 9 bases not matched to a gene. Per the germline V gene, CDR1 is MNHEY and CDR2 is SVGEGT. The CDR3 is 14 residues long. DNA of the CDR3: TGTGCCAGCGCGGCGGGACTAGCGGGAGTGGCGCAGTACTTC. The encoded protein is CASAAGLAGVAQYF.

This clonotype was seen a few times. The V gene is TRBV5-1, the J gene TRBJ1-2; D gene unclear. The CDR3 is 13 amino acids. V was pared by 2 bases and J by 8 bases, with 13 bases between. From germline, CDR1 is SGHRS and CDR2 YFSETQ. The DNA for the CDR3 is TGCGCCAGCAGCTTCGGCTCCAGATCGGGCTACACCTTC. Amino acids: CASSFGSRSGYTF.

This clonotype was detected many times. The chain uses TRBV7-2 and TRBJ1-5, with 11 positions matching TRBD1. Germline lookup yields CDR1 SGHTA and CDR2 FQGNSA. The CDR3 length is 20 residues. The V gene end was trimmed by 5 bases and the J gene end by 1 base; junction bases not matched to a gene: 16. The CDR3 region is CASSPRFRTGGYLSNQPQHF. The CDR3 DNA follows: TGTGCCAGCAGCCCAAGATTCCGGACAGGGGGCTACCTGAGCAATCAGCCCCAGCATTTT.

J is TRBJ2-3 and V is TRBV20-1, with D tentatively TRBD2 (6 bases). CDR3 length equals 13 residues. Trimming shortened V by 6 bases and J by 2 bases, and 12 bases separated the two germline ends. Germline CDR1 is DFQATT and CDR2 is SNEGSKA (reference sequence). This chain's CDR3 is CSACRGSTDTQYF. The DNA of the CDR3 is TGCAGTGCCTGTCGGGGGTCCACAGATACGCAGTATTTT.

This clonotype was detected many times. The chain couples TRBV20-1 to TRBJ1-6; 9 bases line up with TRBD1. Trimming removed 1 base from V and 8 bases from J; junction bases left unmatched: 3. The CDR3 contains 14 residues. CDR1 DFQATT and CDR2 SNEGSKA come from the germline V gene (reference sequence). The CDR3 region is CSARGDREDSPLHF. CDR3 DNA: TGCAGTGCTAGAGGGGACAGGGAGGATTCACCCCTCCACTTT.

The table lists this clonotype with many counts. The chain joins TRBV7-2 to TRBJ2-7; no clear D. The CDR3 covers 13 residues. Germline V gene sequence: CDR1 SGHTA, CDR2 FQGNSA. Trimming removed 1 base at V and 3 bases at J, with 7 bases between. As DNA, the CDR3 is TGTGCCAGCAGCTTAGACCAGAACTACGAGCAGTACTTC. Translated, it gives CASSLDQNYEQYF.

This clonotype occurred a few times. The rearrangement links TRBV6-2 or TRBV6-3 to TRBJ2-7, with 9 bases fitting TRBD1. The CDR3 is 14 residues long. Losses at the gene ends were 6 bases for V and 5 bases for J; bases not matched to a gene: 8. CDR1 MNHEY and CDR2 SVGEGT come from the germline V gene. CDR3 loop: CASRVTGGIDEQYF. The CDR3 DNA follows: TGTGCCAGCAGGGTCACAGGGGGCATCGACGAGCAGTACTTC.

V and J are TRBV19 and TRBJ2-4; 8 bases line up with TRBD2. Per germline, CDR1 LNHDA and CDR2 SQIVND (reference sequence). The CDR3 is made up of 15 amino acids. V trimming: 4 bases; J trimming: 0 bases; junction bases outside the gene matches: 2. CDR3 sequence reads: CASSTAGAAKNIQYF. The CDR3 bases are TGTGCCAGTAGTACAGCGGGGGCAGCCAAAAACATTCAGTACTTC.

The chain joins TRBV7-9 to TRBJ1-2; D uncertain. The CDR3 loop spans 13 amino acids. Trimming pared 3 bases from V and 4 bases from J, leaving 9 bases between. Germline CDR1 is SEHNR and CDR2 is FQNEAQ (reference sequence). DNA of the CDR3: TGTGCCAGCAGCTTCACCAAGACCTATGGCTACACCTTC. Translating it yields CASSFTKTYGYTF.

This clonotype was counted ten times or more. The rearrangement uses TRBV7-8 and TRBJ2-7, with 7 bases matching TRBD1. The length of the CDR3 is 15 residues. The germline V gene encodes CDR1 SGHVS and CDR2 FQNEAQ. The J segment lost 6 bases and the V segment lost 0 bases, leaving 8 bases of the junction unmatched. CDR3 loop: CASSLARQGFFEQYF. The CDR3 nucleotides read TGTGCCAGCAGCTTAGCGCGACAGGGATTCTTCGAGCAGTACTTC.